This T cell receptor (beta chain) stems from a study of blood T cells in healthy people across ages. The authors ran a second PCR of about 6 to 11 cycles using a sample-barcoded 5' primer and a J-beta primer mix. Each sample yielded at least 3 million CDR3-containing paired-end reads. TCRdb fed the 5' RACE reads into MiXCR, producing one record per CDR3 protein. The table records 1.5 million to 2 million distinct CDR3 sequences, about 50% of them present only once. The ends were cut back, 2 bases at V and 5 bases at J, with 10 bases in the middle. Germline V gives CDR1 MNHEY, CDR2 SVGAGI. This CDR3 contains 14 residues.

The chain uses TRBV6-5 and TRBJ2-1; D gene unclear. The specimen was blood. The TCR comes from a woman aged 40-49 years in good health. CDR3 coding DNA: TGTGCCAGCAGTTACAGGCGGCAGAACAATGAGCAGTTCTTC. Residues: CASSYRRQNNEQFF.